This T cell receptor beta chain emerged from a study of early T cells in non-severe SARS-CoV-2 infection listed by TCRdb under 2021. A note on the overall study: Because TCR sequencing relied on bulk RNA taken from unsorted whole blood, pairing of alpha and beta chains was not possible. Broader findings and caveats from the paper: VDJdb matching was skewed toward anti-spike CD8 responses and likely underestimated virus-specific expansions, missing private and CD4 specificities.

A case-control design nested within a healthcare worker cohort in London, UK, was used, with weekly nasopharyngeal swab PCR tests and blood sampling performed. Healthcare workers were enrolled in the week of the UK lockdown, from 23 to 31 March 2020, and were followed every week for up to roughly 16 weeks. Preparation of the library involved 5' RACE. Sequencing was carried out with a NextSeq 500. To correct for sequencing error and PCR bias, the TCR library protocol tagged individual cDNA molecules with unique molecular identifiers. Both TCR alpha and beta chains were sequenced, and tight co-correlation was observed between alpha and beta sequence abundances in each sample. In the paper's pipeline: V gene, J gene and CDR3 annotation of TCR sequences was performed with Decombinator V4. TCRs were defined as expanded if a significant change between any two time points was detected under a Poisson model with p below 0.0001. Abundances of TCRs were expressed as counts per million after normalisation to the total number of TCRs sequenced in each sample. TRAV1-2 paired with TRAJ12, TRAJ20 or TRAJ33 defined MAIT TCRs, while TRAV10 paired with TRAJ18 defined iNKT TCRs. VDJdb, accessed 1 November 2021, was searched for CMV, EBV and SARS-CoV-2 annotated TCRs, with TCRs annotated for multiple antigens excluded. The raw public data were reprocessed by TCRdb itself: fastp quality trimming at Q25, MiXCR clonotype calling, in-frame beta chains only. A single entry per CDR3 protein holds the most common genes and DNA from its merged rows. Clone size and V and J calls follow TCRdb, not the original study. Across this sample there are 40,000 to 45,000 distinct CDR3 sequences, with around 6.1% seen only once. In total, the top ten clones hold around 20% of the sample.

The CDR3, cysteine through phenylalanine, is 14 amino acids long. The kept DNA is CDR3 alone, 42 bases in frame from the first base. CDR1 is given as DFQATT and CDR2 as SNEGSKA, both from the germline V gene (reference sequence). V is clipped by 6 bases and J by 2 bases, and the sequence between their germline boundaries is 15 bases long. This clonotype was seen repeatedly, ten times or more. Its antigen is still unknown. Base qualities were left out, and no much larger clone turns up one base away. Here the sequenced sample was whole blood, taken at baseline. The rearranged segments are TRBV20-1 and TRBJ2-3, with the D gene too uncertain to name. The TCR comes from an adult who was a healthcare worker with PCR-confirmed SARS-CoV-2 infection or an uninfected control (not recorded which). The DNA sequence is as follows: TGCAGTGCGAAGCCCCGTATACACACAGATACGCAGTATTTT. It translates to CSAKPRIHTDTQYF.